The 14 T cell receptor beta chains below all came from one sample that was sequenced in a study of blood T cell repertoires in COVID-19. The table came from immunoSEQ multiplex PCR; TCRdb's copy has only in-frame clones and leaves some out. The table has around 300,000 clones, about nine tenths seen once. The sequencing input was PBMCs or T cells enriched from blood (not recorded which). The source is a young woman who had recovered from COVID-19.

The V gene is TRBV9, the J gene TRBJ2-7; 7 bases line up with TRBD1. Germline CDR1 SGDLS, CDR2 YYNGEE. V gave up 2 bases and J gave up 3 bases; unmatched junction bases: 2. The CDR3 spans 13 residues. The CDR3 sequence is CASSVRQGYEQYF. CDR3 sequence (DNA): TGTGCCAGCAGCGTGAGACAGGGCTACGAGCAGTACTTC.

This sequence joins TRBV6-1 and TRBJ2-4; TRBD1 matches 7 bases. Trimming at V came to 2 bases and at J to 0 bases, leaving 7 bases not matched to a gene. The germline V gene encodes CDR1 MNHNS and CDR2 SASEGT. This CDR3 has 17 residues. Here the CDR3 DNA reads TGTGCCAGCAGTGAATTAGGGACAGAGCTAGCCAAAAACATTCAGTACTTC. It is translated as CASSELGTELAKNIQYF.

This chain connects TRBV28 to TRBJ1-4; 7 bases line up with TRBD1. Trimming removed 7 bases from V and 9 bases from J; junction bases left unmatched: 11. The CDR3 totals 14 residues. Germline V lookup: CDR1 MDHEN, CDR2 SYDVKM. The CDR3 loop reads CASTSPRDRKKLFF. The CDR3 nucleotides are TGTGCCAGCACCTCTCCCCGGGACAGAAAAAAACTGTTTTTT.

DNA for the CDR3: TGTGCCAGCATCCCCTTAGGGCCGACCGGGACTAGTAGGACTGAATACGAGCAGTACTTC. As protein: CASIPLGPTGTSRTEYEQYF. The rearrangement links TRBV28 to TRBJ2-7; 8 bases are shared with TRBD2. The junction had 27 bases not matched to a gene; V was cut back by 7 bases and J by 4 bases. The CDR3 contains 20 residues. Germline lookup yields CDR1 MDHEN and CDR2 SYDVKM.

The rearrangement links TRBV27 to TRBJ1-6; D gene uncertain. CDR3 length equals 12 residues. Germline V gene data show CDR1 as MNHEY and CDR2 as SMNVEV (reference sequence). V was shortened by 3 bases and J by 8 bases, with 5 bases between the two germline ends. The CDR3 spells CASSFQDSPLHF. The CDR3 region has the DNA TGTGCCAGCAGTTTCCAGGATTCACCCCTCCACTTT.

The chain combines TRBV19 with TRBJ2-1; possibly TRBD1 for D (6 bases). V lost 4 bases and J lost 1, with 8 bases in between. Germline loops: CDR1 LNHDA, CDR2 SQIVND (reference sequence). This CDR3 has 14 residues. CDR3 residues: CASSTGTSYNEQFF. In nucleotides, the CDR3 is TGTGCCAGTAGTACCGGGACATCCTACAATGAGCAGTTCTTC.

This clone was picked up a small number of times. The rearrangement joins TRBV20-1 to TRBJ1-2; D is uncertain. CDR3 length: 11 residues. Germline loops: CDR1 DFQATT, CDR2 SNEGSKA (reference sequence). V dropped 0 bases and J dropped 4 bases, with 3 bases sitting between them. Here the CDR3 reads CSARDLYGYTF. The CDR3 DNA reads TGCAGTGCTAGAGATCTCTATGGCTACACCTTC.

The chain couples TRBV5-6 to TRBJ1-5; no firm D call. Germline CDR1 is SGHDT and CDR2 is YYEEEE. Trimming took 1 base from V and 4 from J, leaving 9 bases between them. The CDR3 is 14 amino acids. Here the CDR3 reads CASSLMSGNQPQHF. The CDR3 region has the DNA TGTGCCAGCAGCTTGATGTCGGGGAATCAGCCCCAGCATTTT.

The V gene is TRBV9, the J gene TRBJ1-1, with 9 bases lining up with TRBD1. J gave up 1 base and V 9 bases, and 10 bases lay outside the gene matches. CDR3 size: 15 residues. The germline gives CDR1 SGDLS, CDR2 YYNGEE. The CDR3 spells CAMPPPGQGNTEAFF. The CDR3, as DNA: TGTGCCATGCCGCCCCCGGGACAGGGGAACACTGAAGCTTTCTTT.

The V gene is TRBV18, the J gene TRBJ1-5; 7 bases match TRBD1. After removal of 2 bases from V and 4 bases from J, the junction contained 2 bases not matched to a gene. Germline CDR1 reads KGHSH; CDR2 reads LQKENI. The CDR3 loop spans 14 amino acids. The CDR3 nucleotides read TGTGCCAGCTCACCAACCAGGGGGAATCAGCCCCAGCATTTT. It translates to CASSPTRGNQPQHF.

This chain links TRBV6-5 with TRBJ2-5; D is possibly TRBD2 (6 bases). This CDR3 has 13 residues. Germline loops: CDR1 MNHEY, CDR2 SVGAGI. Trimming left V 2 bases short and J 2 bases short, with 6 bases between. CDR3 in amino acids: CASSYGGQETQYF. Here the CDR3 DNA reads TGTGCCAGCAGTTACGGGGGGCAAGAGACCCAGTACTTC.

This chain uses TRBV28 with TRBJ2-7; TRBD1 agrees at 9 bases. This CDR3 is built from 14 residues. Losses at the gene ends were 6 bases for V and 6 bases for J; bases not matched to a gene: 9. Germline-derived CDR1 and CDR2 are MDHEN and SYDVKM. CDR3 sequence (DNA): TGTGCCAGCAGGGACAGGGGTCCCCTACCCGAGCAGTACTTC. Encoded protein: CASRDRGPLPEQYF.

The chain employs TRBV30 and TRBJ2-1; D gene unclear. The CDR3 has 13 residues. Trimming removed 0 bases from V and 3 bases from J, with 6 bases in between. CDR1 is GTSNPN and CDR2 is SVGIG in the germline V gene (reference sequence). The DNA for the CDR3 is TGTGCCTGGAGTGTAACTAACTACAATGAGCAGTTCTTC. Encoded protein: CAWSVTNYNEQFF.

The chain is built from TRBV18 and TRBJ2-7, with D tentatively TRBD2 (6 bases). Looked up from germline, CDR1 is KGHSH and CDR2 is LQKENI. This CDR3 has 13 amino acids. The V and J ends lost 2 bases and 5 bases respectively, with 10 bases between them. The chain's CDR3 is CASSPWASDEQYF. Written as DNA, the CDR3 is TGTGCCAGCTCACCATGGGCTAGCGACGAGCAGTACTTC.